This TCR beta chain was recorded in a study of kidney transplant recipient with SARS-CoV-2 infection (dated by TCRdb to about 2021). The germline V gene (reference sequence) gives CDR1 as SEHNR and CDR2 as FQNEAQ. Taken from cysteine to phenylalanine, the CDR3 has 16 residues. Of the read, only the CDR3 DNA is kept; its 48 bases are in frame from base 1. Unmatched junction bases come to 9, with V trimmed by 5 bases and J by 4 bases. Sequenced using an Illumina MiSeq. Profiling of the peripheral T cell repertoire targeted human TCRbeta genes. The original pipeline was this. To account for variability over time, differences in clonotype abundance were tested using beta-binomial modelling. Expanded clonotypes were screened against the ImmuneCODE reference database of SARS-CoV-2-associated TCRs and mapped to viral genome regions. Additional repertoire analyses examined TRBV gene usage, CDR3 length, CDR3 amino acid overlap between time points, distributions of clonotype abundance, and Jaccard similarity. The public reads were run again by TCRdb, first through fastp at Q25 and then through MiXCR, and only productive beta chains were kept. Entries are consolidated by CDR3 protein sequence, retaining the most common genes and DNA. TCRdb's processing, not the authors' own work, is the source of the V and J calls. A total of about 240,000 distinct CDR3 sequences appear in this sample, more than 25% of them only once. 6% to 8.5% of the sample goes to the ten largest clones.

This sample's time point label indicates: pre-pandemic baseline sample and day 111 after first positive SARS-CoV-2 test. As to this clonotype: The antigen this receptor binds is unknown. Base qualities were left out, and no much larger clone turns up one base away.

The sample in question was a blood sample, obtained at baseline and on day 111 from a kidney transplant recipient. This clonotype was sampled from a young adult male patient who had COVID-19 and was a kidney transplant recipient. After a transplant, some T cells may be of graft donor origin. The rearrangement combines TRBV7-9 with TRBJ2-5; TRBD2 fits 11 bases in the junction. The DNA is TGTGCCAGCAGCCCCGGGATAGCGGGAGGGGGAGAGACCCAGTACTTC. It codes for CASSPGIAGGGETQYF.